A selection of T cell receptor beta chains follows, all from one sample in a study of blood T cell repertoires in COVID-19. Only in-frame clones appear in the TCRdb table, and some are missing; sequencing was by immunoSEQ multiplex PCR. The data contain about 480,000 clones, 88% of them seen just once; the ten biggest clones take up 1.5% to 2%. The sequencing input was PBMCs or T cells enriched from blood (not recorded which). All receptors derive from a woman between 40 and 50 years old who had recovered from COVID-19. The CDR3 runs from the conserved cysteine through the conserved F or W. Each record gives: J gene, V gene, CDR3 length, clone size, D gene, CDR3 protein, CDR3 DNA. D genes are given only for firm matches. Where a row states a size, it is once, few, many or the class of an expanded clone; other rows omit it.

TRBJ2-7 | TRBV18 | 13 | NA | NA | CASSPAATYEQYF | TGTGCCAGCTCACCGGCGGCTACCTACGAGCAGTACTTC
TRBJ1-5 | TRBV11-2 | 16 | NA | NA | CASSDPGHNSNQPQHF | TGTGCCAGCAGCGACCCGGGACACAATAGCAATCAGCCCCAGCATTTT
TRBJ2-2 | TRBV7-8 | 19 | once | TRBD2 | CASSPLSGTSGGSTGELFF | TGTGCCAGCAGCCCCCTCTCAGGGACTAGCGGGGGGTCTACCGGGGAGCTGTTTTTT
TRBJ2-1 | TRBV24-1 | 15 | NA | NA | CATSDILKGFNEQFF | TGTGCCACCAGTGATATCTTAAAGGGGTTCAATGAGCAGTTCTTC
TRBJ2-5 | TRBV5-4 | 14 | NA | NA | CASSLGLNGETQYF | TGTGCCAGCAGCTTGGGACTTAACGGGGAGACCCAGTACTTC
TRBJ1-3 | TRBV11-2 | 15 | once | NA | CASSAGLSSGNTIYF | TGTGCCAGCAGCGCGGGACTTTCCTCTGGAAACACCATATATTTT
TRBJ1-1 | TRBV5-5 | 15 | NA | TRBD1 | CASSSYRGTNTEAFF | TGTGCCAGCAGCTCGTACAGGGGGACGAACACTGAAGCTTTCTTT
TRBJ1-4 | TRBV18 | 16 | NA | NA | CASSPYPQGTNEKLFF | TGTGCCAGCTCACCATACCCACAGGGAACTAATGAAAAACTGTTTTTT
TRBJ2-7 | TRBV5-1 | 15 | NA | TRBD2 | CASSFESGSIYEQYF | TGCGCCAGCAGCTTCGAGAGCGGGAGCATCTACGAGCAGTACTTC
TRBJ2-2 | TRBV28 | 13 | NA | NA | CASTLDRPGELFF | TGTGCCAGCACCCTCGACAGACCCGGGGAGCTGTTTTTT
TRBJ2-7 | TRBV7-2 | 18 | NA | TRBD1 | CASSLADRASPPVYEQYF | TGTGCCAGCAGCTTAGCGGACAGGGCCTCCCCCCCTGTCTACGAGCAGTACTTC
TRBJ2-3 | TRBV13 | 16 | NA | TRBD2 | CASSRQGLESTDTQYF | TGTGCCAGCAGCAGGCAGGGACTAGAAAGCACAGATACGCAGTATTTT
TRBJ1-6 | TRBV10-3 | 13 | NA | NA | CAATGPINSPLHF | TGTGCCGCCACAGGACCTATTAATTCACCCCTCCACTTT
TRBJ1-1 | TRBV12-5 | 15 | NA | NA | CASGLVTGWNTEAFF | TGTGCTAGTGGTTTGGTAACAGGGTGGAACACTGAAGCTTTCTTT
TRBJ2-5 | TRBV5-4 | 16 | NA | TRBD2 | CASSLTSGRTVETQYF | TGTGCCAGCAGCTTAACTAGCGGGCGCACCGTAGAGACCCAGTACTTC
TRBJ1-5 | TRBV7-2 | 15 | NA | TRBD1 | CASSLVGGGLQPQHF | TGTGCCAGCAGCTTAGTCGGAGGGGGCCTTCAGCCCCAGCATTTT
TRBJ1-4 | TRBV12-5 | 15 | NA | TRBD1 | CASGLGQGAHEKLFF | TGTGCTAGTGGTTTGGGGCAGGGGGCCCATGAAAAACTGTTTTTT
TRBJ1-1 | TRBV4-1 | 14 | NA | NA | CASSQRGGITEAFF | TGCGCCAGCAGCCAACGGGGAGGGATAACTGAAGCTTTCTTT
TRBJ2-3 | TRBV7-6 | 15 | NA | TRBD1 | CASSWDSSSTDTQYF | TGTGCCAGCAGCTGGGACAGCTCTAGCACAGATACGCAGTATTTT
TRBJ2-1 | TRBV7-9 | 14 | NA | NA | CASSIITAYNEQFF | TGTGCCAGCAGCATAATAACAGCCTACAATGAGCAGTTCTTC
TRBJ2-5 | TRBV2 | 14 | NA | TRBD1 | CASTGTGRQETQYF | TGTGCCAGCACCGGGACAGGGCGGCAAGAGACCCAGTACTTC
TRBJ2-7 | TRBV6-6 | 14 | NA | TRBD2 | CASSLRTSLAEQYF | TGTGCCAGCAGCCTCCGGACTAGCCTGGCCGAGCAGTACTTC
TRBJ2-2 | TRBV6-5 | 16 | NA | NA | CASSYYGGPRDGELFF | TGTGCCAGCAGTTATTACGGTGGTCCCAGGGACGGGGAGCTGTTTTTT
TRBJ1-3 | TRBV19 | 18 | once | TRBD1 | CASSIDPGQGAAGNTIYF | TGTGCCAGTAGTATAGACCCCGGACAGGGGGCCGCTGGAAACACCATATATTTT
TRBJ2-2 | TRBV4-1 | 16 | once | TRBD2 | CASSQSSGRNTGELFF | TGCGCCAGCAGCCAGAGTAGCGGGAGGAACACCGGGGAGCTGTTTTTT
TRBJ1-3 | TRBV19 | 15 | NA | NA | CASSIANRAGNTIYF | TGTGCCAGTAGTATAGCAAACAGGGCTGGAAACACCATATATTTT
TRBJ2-5 | TRBV24-1 | 15 | once | TRBD2 | CATSAAREGGETQYF | TGTGCCACCAGTGCGGCCCGGGAGGGTGGGGAGACCCAGTACTTC
TRBJ1-5 | TRBV2 | 15 | once | NA | CASRGDSASNQPQHF | TGTGCCAGCAGGGGGGACTCCGCTAGCAATCAGCCCCAGCATTTT
TRBJ2-1 | TRBV20-1 | 14 | NA | TRBD2 | CSASTSGSFSEQFF | TGCAGTGCTAGTACTAGCGGGAGTTTCAGTGAGCAGTTCTTC
TRBJ2-5 | TRBV5-6 | 12 | NA | NA | CASSLPGETQYF | TGTGCCAGCAGCTTGCCCGGGGAGACCCAGTACTTC
TRBJ1-2 | TRBV10-2 | 11 | NA | NA | CASSESESATF | TGCGCCAGCAGTGAATCCGAGTCTGCCACCTTC
TRBJ2-7 | TRBV7-2 | 14 | once | NA | CASSQGGAIYEQYF | TGTGCCAGCAGTCAAGGCGGCGCTATCTACGAGCAGTACTTC
TRBJ1-4 | TRBV7-6 | 15 | NA | TRBD1 | CASSWRGQGGEKLFF | TGTGCCAGCAGCTGGCGGGGACAGGGGGGTGAAAAACTGTTTTTT
TRBJ1-2 | TRBV5-1 | 15 | NA | NA | CASSLGPGEPYGYTF | TGCGCCAGCAGCTTAGGGCCGGGGGAACCCTATGGCTACACCTTC
TRBJ2-3 | TRBV10-3 | 14 | NA | TRBD1 | CASRGQGYTDTQYF | TGTGCCTCCCGGGGACAGGGGTACACAGATACGCAGTATTTT
TRBJ1-6 | TRBV5-1 | 15 | NA | NA | CASSLGREGDSPLHF | TGCGCCAGCAGCTTGGGCAGGGAAGGTGATTCACCCCTCCACTTT
TRBJ1-3 | TRBV7-2 | 14 | few | NA | CASSLGGGGNTIYF | TGTGCCAGCAGCTTAGGTGGAGGGGGAAACACCATATATTTT
TRBJ2-1 | TRBV11-3 | 16 | NA | NA | CASSLDENGLLGEQFF | TGTGCCAGCAGCTTAGATGAAAATGGACTGTTGGGGGAGCAGTTCTTC
TRBJ2-7 | TRBV3-1/TRBV3-2 | 14 | few | NA | CASSPSGSPYEQYF | TGTGCCAGCAGCCCCTCGGGGTCGCCATACGAGCAGTACTTC
TRBJ1-5 | TRBV7-2 | 16 | NA | NA | CASSLDRGAGNQPQHF | TGTGCCAGCAGCTTAGATCGGGGGGCTGGCAATCAGCCCCAGCATTTT
TRBJ1-2 | TRBV6-2/TRBV6-3 | 13 | NA | NA | CASSSTGGFGYTF | TGTGCCAGCAGTTCGACAGGAGGATTTGGCTACACCTTC
TRBJ1-1 | TRBV4-3 | 15 | once | NA | CASSQDAGLGTEAFF | TGCGCCAGCAGCCAAGATGCGGGCTTAGGTACTGAAGCTTTCTTT
TRBJ2-7 | TRBV4-2 | 13 | NA | NA | CASSQNVRDCQYF | TGTGCCAGCAGCCAGAACGTGCGGGACTGTCAGTACTTC
TRBJ1-4 | TRBV19 | 14 | NA | TRBD1 | CASSINQGAEKLFF | TGTGCCAGTAGTATAAATCAGGGGGCGGAAAAACTGTTTTTT
TRBJ1-1 | TRBV27 | 15 | NA | NA | CASSLSPRGNTEAFF | TGTGCCAGCAGTTTATCTCCCAGAGGGAACACTGAAGCTTTCTTT